This T cell receptor (beta chain) appears in the sequencing data of a study of regulatory T cells in long-lasting Graves disease. Construction of TCR beta libraries relied on iRepertoire HTBI primers and on Arm-PCR targeting CDR3 regions. TCRdb re-called the multiplex PCR reads with MiXCR, one entry per CDR3 protein. The sample holds about 560,000 distinct CDR3 sequences, about 16% seen once. CDR3 length: 19 residues. Germline V gene sequence: CDR1 LGHNT, CDR2 FRNRAP. V was clipped by 4 bases and J by 3 bases; unmatched bases: 19. The time point is: newly diagnosed GD, antithyroid drugs for less than 3 months. There was RNA extracted from PBMCs, and the TCR library was made from it. American Thyroid Association guidelines were used to diagnose Graves' disease. All patients originated from an endocrinology department located in Xi'an, China. These data also formed part of another study, on T cells in Graves' hyperthyroidism and ophthalmopathy. That work states: Researchers ran a first-round RT-PCR on the TCR CDR3 using the HTBI primer set.

Sequenced here: peripheral blood mononuclear cells (PBMCs), sampled at new diagnosis, from a patient treated with antithyroid drugs. V usage is TRBV12-5 and J usage is TRBJ1-2, with TRBD1 identical over 8 bases. The sequence was obtained from a man younger than 35 with Graves disease. CDR3 sequence reads: CASGSVRPLGRGRDYGYTF. The CDR3 nucleotides are TGTGCTAGTGGTTCCGTTCGACCTCTCGGCAGGGGGCGAGACTATGGCTACACCTTC.